These T cell receptor beta chains were read from a single sample in a study of glioma-infiltrating T cells after dendritic cell vaccination. Sequenced by immunoSEQ multiplex PCR; TCRdb stores in-frame clones only, minus some. The sample records roughly 85,000 clones, roughly 85% being singletons. Source: blood, taken after dendritic cell vaccination. These receptors were collected from a human donor with glioblastoma. Both conserved end residues are part of each CDR3. D genes are given only for firm matches. Clone size is given for some rows only: seen once, a few or many times, or a class if the clone is expanded.

cdr3_nt: TGTGCCAGTAGTATGGGCCCAAACACTGAAGCTTTCTTT
cdr3_aa: CASSMGPNTEAFF
clone_size: -
v_call: TRBV19
j_call: TRBJ1-1
d_call: -

cdr3_nt: TGTGCCAGCAGCGTAGGTAGCCTGACAGGTGAAGCTTTCTTT
cdr3_aa: CASSVGSLTGEAFF
clone_size: -
v_call: TRBV9
j_call: TRBJ1-1
d_call: -

cdr3_nt: TGTGCCAGCAGCTTTGGACTAGCCCCAAGATCCTACGAGCAGTACTTC
cdr3_aa: CASSFGLAPRSYEQYF
clone_size: -
v_call: TRBV5-6
j_call: TRBJ2-7
d_call: TRBD2

cdr3_nt: TGCGCCAGCAGCTCACAGAGAGATGACCCCCTCACAGGGGCTGCTGGCTACACCTTC
cdr3_aa: CASSSQRDDPLTGAAGYTF
clone_size: -
v_call: TRBV10-1
j_call: TRBJ1-2
d_call: TRBD1

cdr3_nt: TGTGCCAGCAAGGGGGACAGAGACACCGGGGAGCTGTTTTTT
cdr3_aa: CASKGDRDTGELFF
clone_size: -
v_call: TRBV6-5
j_call: TRBJ2-2
d_call: TRBD1

cdr3_nt: TGTGCCAGCAGCGTATCGGGAACTTCCCACGAGCAGTACTTC
cdr3_aa: CASSVSGTSHEQYF
clone_size: once
v_call: TRBV9
j_call: TRBJ2-7
d_call: -

cdr3_nt: TGTGCCAGCTCACGGGATACTAGCGGGACAGGGAATGAGCAGTTCTTC
cdr3_aa: CASSRDTSGTGNEQFF
clone_size: -
v_call: TRBV18
j_call: TRBJ2-1
d_call: -

cdr3_nt: TGTGCCAGCAGCCCGGGGGGACTAGCGGGAGGGCCTAGGTTCGATGAGCAGTTCTTC
cdr3_aa: CASSPGGLAGGPRFDEQFF
clone_size: -
v_call: TRBV5-4
j_call: TRBJ2-1
d_call: TRBD2

cdr3_nt: TGCGCCAGCAGCTCACTAGCGGGGGCCTACGAGCAGTACTTC
cdr3_aa: CASSSLAGAYEQYF
clone_size: -
v_call: TRBV5-1
j_call: TRBJ2-7
d_call: TRBD2

cdr3_nt: TGTGCCAGCAGTTTTAATCTCGGGATCACTAATGAAAAACTGTTTTTT
cdr3_aa: CASSFNLGITNEKLFF
clone_size: -
v_call: TRBV28
j_call: TRBJ1-4
d_call: -

cdr3_nt: TGTGCCAGCAGCACATATAGCGGGAGTAGGGATGAGCAGTTCTTC
cdr3_aa: CASSTYSGSRDEQFF
clone_size: -
v_call: TRBV7-9
j_call: TRBJ2-1
d_call: TRBD2

cdr3_nt: TGTGCCAGCAGCCTCGGGGGTTCCCTCCCGCTCTACGAGCAGTACTTC
cdr3_aa: CASSLGGSLPLYEQYF
clone_size: once
v_call: TRBV28
j_call: TRBJ2-7
d_call: -

cdr3_nt: TGTGCCAGCAGTTACTCTGGACAGGGGGCAAGTGAAGCTTTCTTT
cdr3_aa: CASSYSGQGASEAFF
clone_size: -
v_call: TRBV6-5
j_call: TRBJ1-1
d_call: TRBD1

cdr3_nt: TGTGCCAGCAGCCCGAGCGGGAGGGCCGATGAGCAGTACTTC
cdr3_aa: CASSPSGRADEQYF
clone_size: -
v_call: TRBV25-1
j_call: TRBJ2-7
d_call: TRBD2

cdr3_nt: TGTGCCAGCAGACCTCGGACTAGCGGGAGAAACAAGCAGTTCTTC
cdr3_aa: CASRPRTSGRNKQFF
clone_size: -
v_call: TRBV28
j_call: TRBJ2-1
d_call: TRBD2

cdr3_nt: TGTGCCAGCAGTACCGGGACTAGCGGCTTCGTCTCCTACGAGCAGTACTTC
cdr3_aa: CASSTGTSGFVSYEQYF
clone_size: -
v_call: TRBV27
j_call: TRBJ2-7
d_call: TRBD2

cdr3_nt: TGTGCCAGCGCTATCGGGGGGGCGGGGTGGGATGAGCAGTTCTTC
cdr3_aa: CASAIGGAGWDEQFF
clone_size: -
v_call: TRBV27
j_call: TRBJ2-1
d_call: TRBD2

cdr3_nt: TGTGCCAGCAGCCCCGGGACACGAGACACTGAAGCTTTCTTT
cdr3_aa: CASSPGTRDTEAFF
clone_size: -
v_call: TRBV5-4
j_call: TRBJ1-1
d_call: -